The TCR beta chain under discussion was sequenced for a study of T cells after yellow fever vaccination. TCRdb re-called the 5' RACE reads through MiXCR, storing one row per CDR3 protein. The sample comprises approximately 510,000 distinct CDR3 sequences, just over 20% of which are singletons, and roughly 16% rests with the top ten. Comments on this clonotype: Its antigen is unidentified.

Study conclusions and caveats: Subsequent to the booster, the majority of primary-vaccination clones reappeared (about 97% CD4, 80% to 90% CD8). FACS-sorted repertoires could harbor abundant contaminating bulk-population clonotypes.

This sample comprised PBMCs, obtained less than 25 days after the first yellow fever vaccination. The receptor was isolated from a young man who received the YFV17D yellow fever vaccine.

The CDR3 protein is CASSASSGGPYNEQFF. The CDR3 DNA reads TGTGCCAGCAGTGCCTCTAGCGGGGGACCATACAATGAGCAGTTCTTC. The chain couples TRBV27 to TRBJ2-1; 10 bases match TRBD2. The trim removed 5 bases at V and 4 bases at J, leaving 8 bases unmatched. This CDR3 region has 16 residues. The germline V gene encodes CDR1 MNHEY and CDR2 SMNVEV (reference sequence).